This T cell receptor beta chain was profiled in a study of chemoradiotherapy in HPV16-positive cancers. About the study: A couple of HPV16-positive patients' cells yielded candidate HPV-specific clones and common motifs.

Here immunoSEQ multiplex PCR was the method, and the copy in TCRdb shows in-frame clones only, minus some. The table includes about 6,500 clones, 80% to 95% detected once. As for this clone: Its antigen is unidentified.

The length of the CDR3 is 11 residues. Germline CDR1 DFQATT, CDR2 SNEGSKA (reference sequence). Trimming took 6 bases from V and 17 from J; bases not matched to a gene: 8. Study results and caveats: In HPV16-positive patients, HPV-responsive T-cell expansion tracked better recurrence-free survival. HPV-specific T cells were functionally defined from only a couple of HPV16-positive patients. Non-HPV-specific T cells did not expand in tumors during treatment, whereas candidate HPV-specific clones and E7-related motifs did.

The V gene is TRBV20-1, the J gene TRBJ1-6, with TRBD1 matching over 9 bases. The sequence derives from a human donor with HPV-associated anogenital cancer. Source: blood, taken from a patient who underwent chemoradiotherapy. CDR3 sequence: CSARIGQGFHF. Here the CDR3 DNA reads TGCAGTGCCCGCATCGGACAGGGGTTCCACTTT.